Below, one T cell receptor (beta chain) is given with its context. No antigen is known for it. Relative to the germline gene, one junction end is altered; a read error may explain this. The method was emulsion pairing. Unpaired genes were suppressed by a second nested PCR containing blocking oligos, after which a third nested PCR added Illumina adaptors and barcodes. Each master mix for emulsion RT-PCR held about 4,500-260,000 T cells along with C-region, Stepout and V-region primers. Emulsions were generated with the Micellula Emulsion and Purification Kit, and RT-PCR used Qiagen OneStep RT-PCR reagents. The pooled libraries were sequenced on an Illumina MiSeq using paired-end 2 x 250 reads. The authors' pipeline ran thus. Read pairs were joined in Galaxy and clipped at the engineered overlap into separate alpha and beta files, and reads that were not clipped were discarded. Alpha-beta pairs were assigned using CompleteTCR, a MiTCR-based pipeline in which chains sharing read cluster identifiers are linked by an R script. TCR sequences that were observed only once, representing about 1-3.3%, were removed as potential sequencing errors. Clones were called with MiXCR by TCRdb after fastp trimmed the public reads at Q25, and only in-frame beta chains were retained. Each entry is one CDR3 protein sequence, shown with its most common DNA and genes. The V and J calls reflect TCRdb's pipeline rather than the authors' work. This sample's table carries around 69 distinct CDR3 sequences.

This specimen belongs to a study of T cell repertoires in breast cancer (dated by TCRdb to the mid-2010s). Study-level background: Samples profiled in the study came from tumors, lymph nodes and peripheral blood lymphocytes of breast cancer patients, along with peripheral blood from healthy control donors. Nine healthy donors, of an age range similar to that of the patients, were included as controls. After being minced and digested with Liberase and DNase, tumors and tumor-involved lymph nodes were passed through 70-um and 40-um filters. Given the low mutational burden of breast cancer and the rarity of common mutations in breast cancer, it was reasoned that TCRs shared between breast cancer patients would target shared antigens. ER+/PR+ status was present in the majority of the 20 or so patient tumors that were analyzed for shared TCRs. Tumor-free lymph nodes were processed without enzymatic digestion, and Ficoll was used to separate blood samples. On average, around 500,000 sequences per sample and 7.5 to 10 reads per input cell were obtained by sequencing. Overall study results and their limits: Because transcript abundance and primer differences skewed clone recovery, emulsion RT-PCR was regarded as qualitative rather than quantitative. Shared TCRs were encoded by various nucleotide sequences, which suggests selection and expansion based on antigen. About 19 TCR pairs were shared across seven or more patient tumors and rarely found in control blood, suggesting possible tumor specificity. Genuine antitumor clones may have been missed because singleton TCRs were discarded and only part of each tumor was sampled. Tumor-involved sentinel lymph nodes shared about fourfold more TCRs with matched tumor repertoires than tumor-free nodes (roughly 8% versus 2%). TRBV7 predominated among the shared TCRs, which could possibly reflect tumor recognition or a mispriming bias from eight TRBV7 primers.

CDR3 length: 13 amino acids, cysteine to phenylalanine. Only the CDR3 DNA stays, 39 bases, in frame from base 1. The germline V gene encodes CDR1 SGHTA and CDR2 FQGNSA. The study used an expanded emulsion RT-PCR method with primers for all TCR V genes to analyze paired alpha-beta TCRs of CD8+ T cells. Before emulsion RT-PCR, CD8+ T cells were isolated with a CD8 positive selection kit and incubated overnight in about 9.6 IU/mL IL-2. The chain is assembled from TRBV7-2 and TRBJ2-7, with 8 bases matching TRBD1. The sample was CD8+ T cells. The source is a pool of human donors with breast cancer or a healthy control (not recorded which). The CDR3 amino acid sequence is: CASSPRTGYGQYF. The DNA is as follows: TGTGCCAGCAGCCCCCGGACAGGGTACGGGCAGTACTTC.